The 32 T cell receptor beta chains below come from one sample, sequenced in a study of blood T cell repertoires in COVID-19 (dated by TCRdb to 2019 to 2021). The method was the immunoSEQ multiplex PCR assay. TCRdb provides this immuneACCESS table in a form limited to in-frame rearrangements. Some clones are lacking; in checked studies, under half of them reflect an unresolved V gene, and why the rest are absent is not known. The sample includes 45,000 to 55,000 clones, with over 75% observed a single time. The ten largest clonotypes hold about 8.3% of the sample. Sequencing was done on a sample of peripheral blood. These TCRs come from a man aged 45-65 years with active COVID-19.

The chain couples TRBV7-3 to TRBJ2-5; TRBD1 matches 9 bases. CDR1 and CDR2 from the germline V gene are SGHTA and FQGTGA. V trimming: 5 bases; J trimming: 5 bases; junction bases outside the gene matches: 6. This CDR3 spans 14 amino acids. The CDR3 loop reads CASSMGQGGETQYF. The CDR3, as DNA: TGTGCCAGCAGCATGGGACAGGGAGGGGAGACCCAGTACTTC.

This clone was seen a few times. The rearrangement links TRBV2 to TRBJ2-7, with TRBD2 matching over 7 bases. V dropped 11 bases and J dropped 0; count of bases not matched to a gene: 10. Germline CDR1 and CDR2: SNHLY and FYNNEI. The CDR3 length is 14 residues. This CDR3 reads CAREDGTGSYEQYF. The CDR3 nucleotides read TGTGCCCGGGAGGATGGGACGGGCTCCTACGAGCAGTACTTC.

V gene TRBV7-3 combines with J gene TRBJ2-2, with D unclear. Germline values: CDR1 SGHTA, CDR2 FQGTGA. There are 14 residues in the CDR3. V gave up 1 base and J gave up 2 bases, with 5 bases separating them. CDR3 DNA: TGTGCCAGCAGCTTAAACAGAAACACCGGGGAGCTGTTTTTT. Translated: CASSLNRNTGELFF.

J is TRBJ1-2 and V is TRBV6-5; 10 bases are a match to TRBD1. The V segment lost 3 bases and the J segment 3 bases; nucleotides outside the gene matches: 7. The CDR3 is made up of 16 amino acids. The germline V gene encodes CDR1 MNHEY and CDR2 SVGAGI. CDR3 protein: CASSYSRTGGDYGYTF. The CDR3 DNA follows: TGTGCCAGCAGTTATTCCCGGACAGGGGGTGACTATGGCTACACCTTC.

The V gene is TRBV15, the J gene TRBJ2-1; D perhaps matches TRBD1 (6 bases). Trimming shortened V by 0 bases and J by 9 bases, and 9 bases separated the two germline ends. The length of the CDR3 is 13 residues. Germline assignment: CDR1 LNHNV and CDR2 YYDKDF (reference sequence). CDR3 DNA: TGTGCCACCAGCAGAGATCGAGGGGGTGAGCAGTTCTTC. It specifies CATSRDRGGEQFF.

The rearrangement uses TRBV18 and TRBJ1-1; 10 bases fit TRBD1. The CDR3 extends over 17 amino acids. Germline V gene data show CDR1 as KGHSH and CDR2 as LQKENI. The J segment lost 1 base and the V segment lost 6 bases, leaving 11 bases of the junction unmatched. The CDR3 sequence: CASSPMGTGASNTEAFF. The CDR3 region has the DNA TGTGCCAGCTCCCCGATGGGGACAGGGGCGTCGAACACTGAAGCTTTCTTT.

The gene calls are TRBV7-2 and TRBJ2-2, with 8 bases identical to TRBD2. Germline values: CDR1 SGHTA, CDR2 FQGNSA. The CDR3 contains 17 residues. V was clipped by 4 bases and J by 3 bases; unmatched bases: 10. The CDR3 is CASSSDSGIGYTGELFF. The CDR3 coding sequence is TGTGCCAGCAGCTCGGATAGCGGGATCGGGTACACCGGGGAGCTGTTTTTT.

V is TRBV7-8 and J is TRBJ2-7; 10 bases line up with TRBD1. V was clipped by 0 bases and J by 5 bases; unmatched bases: 4. CDR1 and CDR2 from the germline V gene are SGHVS and FQNEAQ. CDR3 length: 15 amino acids. As DNA, the CDR3 is TGTGCCAGCAGCTTAGCAAGGACAGGGGGTAACGAGCAGTACTTC. Amino acids: CASSLARTGGNEQYF.

The rearrangement links TRBV15 to TRBJ2-5; D may be TRBD2 (6 bases). The germline CDR1 and CDR2 sequences are LNHNV and YYDKDF (reference sequence). V was clipped by 2 bases and J by 1 base, with 11 bases between them. The CDR3 totals 15 residues. This CDR3 reads CATSRLGLLQETQYF. In DNA, the CDR3 is TGTGCCACCAGCAGACTGGGACTTCTCCAAGAGACCCAGTACTTC.

The V call is TRBV4-3, the J call TRBJ1-4, with 9 bases identical to TRBD1. This CDR3 is built from 16 residues. Germline assignment: CDR1 LGHNA and CDR2 YSLEER. V lost 1 base to trimming and J lost 10 bases; unmatched junction nucleotides: 10. The CDR3 bases are TGCGCCAGCAGCCAAGTCTCTGGGACAGGGAAGGGAAAACTGTTTTTT. As protein: CASSQVSGTGKGKLFF.

The gene calls are TRBV9 and TRBJ2-3; unclear D gene. V gave up 4 bases and J gave up 4 bases, with 16 bases separating them. The germline V gene has CDR1 SGDLS and CDR2 YYNGEE. The CDR3 sequence is 15 residues long. CDR3 in amino acids: CASSFLFGIADTQYF. CDR3 nucleotides: TGTGCCAGCAGCTTCCTATTTGGTATCGCAGATACGCAGTATTTT.

The CDR3 region is CASSVDLGTAYEQYF. In DNA form, the CDR3 reads TGTGCCAGCAGCGTAGACCTGGGGACAGCTTACGAGCAGTACTTC. V usage is TRBV9 and J usage is TRBJ2-7, with 7 bases identical to TRBD1. Trimming removed 0 bases from V and 4 bases from J; junction bases left unmatched: 7. Germline V gives CDR1 SGDLS, CDR2 YYNGEE. The CDR3 has 15 residues.

The rearrangement links TRBV18 to TRBJ2-3, with D possibly being TRBD2 (6 bases). CDR3 length: 12 residues. V gave up 10 bases and J gave up 3 bases, with 11 bases separating them. The germline V gene has CDR1 KGHSH and CDR2 LQKENI. The CDR3 sequence: CATGTRTDTQYF. The CDR3, as DNA: TGTGCCACCGGGACTCGGACAGATACGCAGTATTTT. Combining the CDR3 with reference TRBV18 and TRBJ2-3 gives the whole variable domain NAGVMQNPRHLVRRRGQEARLRCSPMKGHSHVYWYRQLPEEGLKFMVYLQKENIIDESGMPKERFSAEFPKEGPSILRIQQVVRGDSAAYFCATGTRTDTQYFGPGTRLTVL.

The J gene is TRBJ2-7, the V gene TRBV28; D may be TRBD1 (6 bases). The CDR3 consists of 14 residues. CDR1 and CDR2 (germline): MDHEN, SYDVKM. Trimming pared 6 bases from V and 3 bases from J, leaving 15 bases between. The CDR3 is CASRSYRDNYEQYF. The CDR3 region has the DNA TGTGCCAGCAGATCGTACAGGGACAACTACGAGCAGTACTTC.

The CDR3 DNA reads as TGTGCCAGCAGCCCGGAGGACGGAATGGAGACCCAGTACTTC. Encoded protein: CASSPEDGMETQYF. The J gene is TRBJ2-5, the V gene TRBV9; tentative D call: TRBD2 (5 bases). The CDR3 length is 14 residues. V was clipped by 4 bases and J by 5 bases, with 15 bases between them. Germline CDR1 and CDR2: SGDLS and YYNGEE.

The chain recombines TRBV5-1 with TRBJ1-1; the match to TRBD1 covers 7 bases. CDR3 length: 14 residues. V was clipped by 4 bases and J by 0 bases; unmatched bases: 3. CDR1 SGHRS and CDR2 YFSETQ come from the germline V gene. CDR3 residues: CASSATGLNTEAFF. CDR3 sequence (DNA): TGCGCCAGCAGCGCGACAGGGTTGAACACTGAAGCTTTCTTT.

The chain joins TRBV12-3 or TRBV12-4 to TRBJ2-4, with 12 bases aligning to TRBD2. Trimming took 2 bases from V and 15 from J; bases not matched to a gene: 5. CDR3 length: 13 amino acids. The DNA of the CDR3 is TGTGCCAGCAGTTTAACTAGCGGGGGGTCCAGGTACTTC. Translated, it gives CASSLTSGGSRYF.

This rearrangement joins TRBV28 to TRBJ1-4; TRBD1 aligns across 7 bases. The germline V gene encodes CDR1 MDHEN and CDR2 SYDVKM. CDR3 size: 16 residues. After removal of 3 bases from V and 5 bases from J, the junction contained 9 bases not matched to a gene. DNA of the CDR3: TGTGCCAGCAGTTTTCCCCGACAGGGAGAGAATGAAAAACTGTTTTTT. Protein: CASSFPRQGENEKLFF.

The chain links TRBV28 to TRBJ2-3, with D tentatively TRBD1 (6 bases). Trimming stripped 7 bases from V and 4 bases from J, with 15 bases between. The CDR3 runs 14 residues. CDR1 and CDR2 from the germline V gene are MDHEN and SYDVKM. The CDR3 here is CASTRGRAPDTQYF. The CDR3, as DNA: TGTGCCAGCACCAGGGGCAGAGCGCCAGATACGCAGTATTTT.

V is TRBV13 and J is TRBJ2-1, with a tentative D call TRBD2 (6 bases). Trimming removed 3 bases from V and 2 bases from J, with 8 bases in between. Germline assignment: CDR1 PRHDT and CDR2 FYEKMQ (reference sequence). The CDR3 sequence is 14 residues long. CDR3 sequence: CASSLGGTYNEQFF. The CDR3 nucleotides read TGTGCCAGCAGCTTGGGCGGGACCTACAATGAGCAGTTCTTC.

This chain joins TRBV7-3 and TRBJ2-1; 7 bases line up with TRBD2. This CDR3 comprises 15 residues. Trimming took 4 bases from V and 6 from J; bases not matched to a gene: 9. CDR1 is SGHTA, CDR2 FQGTGA, per germline. The CDR3 DNA is TGTGCCAGCAGCTCCGCGGGAGAGGTACCCAATGAGCAGTTCTTC. This codes for CASSSAGEVPNEQFF.

Concerning this clone itself: Compared with germline, one end of the junction differs, possibly owing to a read error. The chain employs TRBV7-2 and TRBJ1-2; D may be TRBD1 (6 bases). This CDR3 contains 12 residues. CDR1 and CDR2 from the germline V gene are SGHTA and FQGNSA. As DNA, the CDR3 is TGTGCCAGCAGCTCTCCGGGACATGGTTTGATCTTC. Its protein is CASSSPGHGLIF.

The V gene is TRBV15, the J gene TRBJ1-4; no clear D gene. Deletions cut 1 base from V and 2 bases from J, with 8 bases between. The CDR3 runs to 15 residues. Germline V CDR1 and CDR2: LNHNV, YYDKDF (reference sequence). The CDR3 loop reads CATSRAAATNEKLFF. CDR3 coding DNA: TGTGCCACCAGCAGAGCTGCAGCGACTAATGAAAAACTGTTTTTT.

This chain joins TRBV11-2 and TRBJ2-1, with D hard to call. Trimming stripped 4 bases from V and 0 bases from J, with 22 bases between. CDR3 length equals 19 residues. Looked up from germline, CDR1 is SGHAT and CDR2 is FQNNGV. As DNA, the CDR3 is TGTGCCAGCAGCTCTTCCCCGGTCGGCCCACGGAGCTCCTACAATGAGCAGTTCTTC. Amino acid sequence: CASSSSPVGPRSSYNEQFF.

The chain uses TRBV16 and TRBJ1-2; D unclear. Between the trimmed V and J ends, which lost 0 bases and 6 bases, there was a span of 14 bases. The V gene's germline CDR1 is KGHSY and CDR2 FQNENV. This CDR3 is 15 amino acids long. CDR3 nucleotides: TGTGCCAGCAGCCAATCGGGCGGACTCTTGAATGGCTACACCTTC. It encodes CASSQSGGLLNGYTF. The variable domain in full, with the rest retrieved from reference TRBV16 and TRBJ1-2, is GEEVAQTPKHLVRGEGQKAKLYCAPIKGHSYVFWYQQVLKNEFKFLISFQNENVFDETGMPKERFSAKCLPNSPCSLEIQATKLEDSAVYFCASSQSGGLLNGYTFGSGTRLTVV.

The chain couples TRBV28 to TRBJ2-1, with 10 bases matching TRBD2. CDR3 length: 18 residues. Losses at the gene ends were 6 bases for V and 0 bases for J; bases not matched to a gene: 11. Germline lookup yields CDR1 MDHEN and CDR2 SYDVKM. The CDR3, as DNA: TGTGCCAGCAGCCCCGGACTAGCGGAAAAACTCTCCTACAATGAGCAGTTCTTC. Protein: CASSPGLAEKLSYNEQFF. The full variable domain, with the rest looked up from reference TRBV28 and TRBJ2-1, is DVKVTQSSRYLVKRTGEKVFLECVQDMDHENMFWYRQDPGLGLRLIYFSYDVKMKEKGDIPEGYSVSREKKERFSLILESASTNQTSMYLCASSPGLAEKLSYNEQFFGPGTRLTVL.

The rearrangement joins TRBV7-9 to TRBJ1-6, with 9 bases lining up with TRBD1. This CDR3 has 16 amino acids. V was pared by 5 bases and J by 4 bases, with 6 bases of the junction left unmatched. Looked up from germline, CDR1 is SEHNR and CDR2 is FQNEAQ (reference sequence). This CDR3 reads CASSNGQGFYNSPLHF. CDR3 nucleotide sequence: TGTGCCAGCAGCAATGGACAGGGGTTTTATAATTCACCCCTCCACTTT.

In this sample, this clone turned up once. The chain carries TRBV5-1 and TRBJ2-7; 7 nucleotides line up with TRBD1. The length of the CDR3 is 16 residues. The germline V gene has CDR1 SGHRS and CDR2 YFSETQ. Losses at the gene ends were 4 bases for V and 6 bases for J; bases not matched to a gene: 16. The CDR3 region is CASSPWGRQGSSEQYF. The CDR3 DNA follows: TGCGCCAGCAGCCCATGGGGCAGACAGGGTAGCTCCGAGCAGTACTTC.

This clone was detected only a few times. The chain recombines TRBV19 with TRBJ1-5; 9 bases line up with TRBD1. Germline CDR1 LNHDA, CDR2 SQIVND (reference sequence). With 7 bases clipped from V and 7 bases from J, the junction kept 8 bases outside the gene matches. The CDR3 contains 14 residues. Here the CDR3 reads CASKVTGGRQPQHF. The CDR3 bases are TGTGCCAGTAAGGTAACAGGGGGCCGGCAGCCCCAGCATTTT.

The V and J genes are TRBV30 and TRBJ2-5, with 10 bases identical to TRBD2. The CDR3 sequence is 15 residues long. Germline trimming cut 4 bases from V and 5 bases from J; bases unmatched to any gene: 10. CDR1 and CDR2 (germline): GTSNPN, SVGIG (reference sequence). CDR3 sequence reads: CAWTPLAGRVETQYF. CDR3 DNA sequence: TGTGCCTGGACACCACTAGCGGGAAGAGTGGAGACCCAGTACTTC.

The gene calls are TRBV4-1 and TRBJ2-5, with 7 bases fitting TRBD2. Germline-derived CDR1 and CDR2 are MGHRA and YSYEKL. V gave up 0 bases and J gave up 3 bases; unmatched junction bases: 1. The CDR3 runs to 14 residues. The CDR3 loop reads CASSQDRGEETQYF. CDR3 sequence (DNA): TGCGCCAGCAGCCAAGATCGGGGGGAAGAGACCCAGTACTTC.

This clone has a single count. The V and J genes are TRBV7-2 and TRBJ1-5, with D possibly matching TRBD1 (5 bases). Between the trimmed V and J ends, which lost 5 bases and 3 bases, there was a span of 8 bases. The CDR3 is made up of 13 amino acids. Germline lookup yields CDR1 SGHTA and CDR2 FQGNSA. This chain's CDR3 is CASSPGINQPQHF. The CDR3 DNA sequence: TGTGCCAGCAGCCCAGGGATCAATCAGCCCCAGCATTTT.